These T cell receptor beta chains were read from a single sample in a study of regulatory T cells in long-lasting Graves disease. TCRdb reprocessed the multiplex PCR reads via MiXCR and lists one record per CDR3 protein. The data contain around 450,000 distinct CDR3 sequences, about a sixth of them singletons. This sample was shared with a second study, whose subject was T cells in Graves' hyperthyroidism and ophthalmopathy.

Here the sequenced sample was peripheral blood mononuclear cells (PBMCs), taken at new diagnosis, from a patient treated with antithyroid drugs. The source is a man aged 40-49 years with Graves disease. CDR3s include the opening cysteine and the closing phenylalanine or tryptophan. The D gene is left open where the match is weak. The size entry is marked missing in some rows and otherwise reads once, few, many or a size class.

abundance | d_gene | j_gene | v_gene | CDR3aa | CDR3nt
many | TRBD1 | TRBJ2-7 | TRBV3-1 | CASSQDSRTGNGEQYF | TGTGCCAGCAGCCAAGATTCCAGGACAGGGAATGGAGAGCAGTACTTC
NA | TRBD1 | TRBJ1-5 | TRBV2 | CASSELTGRKPQHF | TGTGCCAGCAGTGAATTGACAGGGCGGAAGCCCCAGCATTTT
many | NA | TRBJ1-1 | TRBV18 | CASSPQGPDTEAFF | TGTGCCAGCTCACCGCAGGGTCCGGACACTGAAGCTTTCTTT
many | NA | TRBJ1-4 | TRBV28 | CASIPTGPSEKLFF | TGTGCCAGCATACCCACTGGGCCGTCGGAAAAACTGTTTTTT
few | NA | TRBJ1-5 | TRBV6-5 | CASSYSGRHRQPQHF | TGTGCCAGCAGTTACTCGGGCCGCCACCGTCAGCCCCAGCATTTT
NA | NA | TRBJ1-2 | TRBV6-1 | CATGQYGYTF | TGTGCCACGGGCCAGTATGGCTACACCTTC
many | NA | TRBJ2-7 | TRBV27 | CASSQGSRGEQYF | TGTGCCAGCAGTCAGGGCAGTAGGGGCGAGCAGTACTTC
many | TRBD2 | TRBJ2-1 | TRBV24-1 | CATSDSGTSGTYNEQFF | TGTGCCACCAGTGATTCCGGGACTAGCGGAACCTACAATGAGCAGTTCTTC
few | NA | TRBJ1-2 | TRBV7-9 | CASSFGGGGLRHGYTF | TGTGCCAGCAGCTTCGGGGGCGGGGGCCTAAGGCATGGCTACACCTTC
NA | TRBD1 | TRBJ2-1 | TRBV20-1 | CSAKNRDRAYNEQFF | TGCAGTGCTAAAAACCGGGACAGGGCCTACAATGAGCAGTTCTTC
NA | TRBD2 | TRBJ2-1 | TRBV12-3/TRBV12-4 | CASSLRLAGGPDEQFF | TGTGCCAGCAGCCTACGACTAGCGGGAGGGCCTGATGAGCAGTTCTTC
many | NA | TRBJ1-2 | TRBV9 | CASSPGTIGYGYTF | TGTGCCAGCAGCCCAGGGACCATCGGCTATGGCTACACCTTC
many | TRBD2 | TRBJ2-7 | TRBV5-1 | CASSFSGSYEQYF | TGCGCCAGCAGCTTTAGCGGGAGCTACGAGCAGTACTTC
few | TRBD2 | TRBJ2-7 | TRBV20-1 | CSARDLAGATYYEQYF | TGCAGTGCTAGAGATCTAGCGGGAGCGACCTATTACGAGCAGTACTTC
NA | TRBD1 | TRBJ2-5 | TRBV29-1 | CSACGQGETQYF | TGCAGCGCCTGCGGACAGGGGGAGACCCAGTACTTC
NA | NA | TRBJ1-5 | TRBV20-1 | CSASLGPSNQPQHF | TGCAGTGCCTCCTTGGGACCCAGCAATCAGCCCCAGCATTTT
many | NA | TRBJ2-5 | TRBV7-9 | CASSLAGRRETQYF | TGTGCCAGCAGCTTGGCGGGAAGAAGAGAGACCCAGTACTTC
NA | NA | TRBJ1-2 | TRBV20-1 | CSARAGDAPAGYTF | TGCAGTGCTAGAGCAGGGGACGCACCCGCCGGCTACACCTTC
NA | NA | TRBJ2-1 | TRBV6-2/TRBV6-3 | CASSYNAGDEQFF | TGTGCCAGCAGTTACAATGCCGGAGATGAGCAGTTCTTC
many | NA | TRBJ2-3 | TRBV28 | CASSLLQGGTDTQYF | TGTGCCAGCAGCCTTCTCCAGGGTGGCACAGATACGCAGTATTTT
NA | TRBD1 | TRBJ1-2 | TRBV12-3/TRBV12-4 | CASSSTGGGNYGYTF | TGTGCCAGCAGCTCCACAGGGGGCGGTAACTATGGCTACACCTTC
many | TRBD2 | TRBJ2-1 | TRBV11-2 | CASSATSGRSEQFF | TGTGCCAGCAGCGCGACTAGCGGGAGGTCTGAGCAGTTCTTC
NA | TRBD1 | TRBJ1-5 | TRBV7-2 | CASSLAWDRSPYSNQPQHF | TGTGCCAGCAGCTTAGCGTGGGACAGGAGTCCCTATAGCAATCAGCCCCAGCATTTT
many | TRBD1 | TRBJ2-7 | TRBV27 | CASSLGRGFYEQYF | TGTGCCAGCAGTCTTGGCAGGGGGTTCTACGAGCAGTACTTC
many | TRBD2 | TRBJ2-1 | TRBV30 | CARRRLAGYNEQFF | TGTGCCCGGAGGCGTCTAGCGGGATACAATGAGCAGTTCTTC
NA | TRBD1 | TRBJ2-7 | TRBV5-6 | CASSWGQGAHEQYF | TGTGCCAGCAGCTGGGGACAGGGGGCACACGAGCAGTACTTC
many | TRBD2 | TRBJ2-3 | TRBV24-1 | CATSDPGLAGVDTQYF | TGTGCCACCAGTGACCCGGGACTAGCGGGAGTGGATACGCAGTATTTT
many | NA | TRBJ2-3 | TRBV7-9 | CASRLGLNTDTQYF | TGTGCCAGCAGATTAGGACTTAACACAGATACGCAGTATTTT
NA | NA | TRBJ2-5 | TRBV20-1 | CSARGDKEETQYF | TGCAGTGCTAGGGGGGACAAGGAAGAGACCCAGTACTTC
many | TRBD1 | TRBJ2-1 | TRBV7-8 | CAVHRGRANEQFF | TGTGCCGTGCACAGGGGGCGAGCAAATGAGCAGTTCTTC
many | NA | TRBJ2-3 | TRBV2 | CASSDGGGGTDTQYF | TGTGCCAGCAGTGATGGAGGGGGCGGCACAGATACGCAGTATTTT
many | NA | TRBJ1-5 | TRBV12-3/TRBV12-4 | CASSLAHGGINQPQHF | TGTGCCAGCAGTTTAGCGCATGGGGGGATCAATCAGCCCCAGCATTTT
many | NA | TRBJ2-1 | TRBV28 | CASSLYLEQFF | TGTGCCAGCAGTTTATATTTAGAGCAGTTCTTC
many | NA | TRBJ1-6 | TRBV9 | CASSGTAWNSPLHF | TGTGCCAGCAGCGGGACCGCCTGGAATTCACCCCTCCACTTT
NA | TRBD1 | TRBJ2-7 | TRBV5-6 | CASSPNRDRSYEQYF | TGTGCCAGCAGCCCTAACCGGGACAGAAGCTACGAGCAGTACTTC
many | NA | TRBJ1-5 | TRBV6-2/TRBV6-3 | CASSFLDSVNQPQHF | TGTGCCAGCAGTTTTTTGGACAGCGTCAATCAGCCCCAGCATTTT
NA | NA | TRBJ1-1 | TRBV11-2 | CASSLGGEGTEAFF | TGTGCCAGCAGCTTGGGAGGGGAAGGGACTGAAGCTTTCTTT